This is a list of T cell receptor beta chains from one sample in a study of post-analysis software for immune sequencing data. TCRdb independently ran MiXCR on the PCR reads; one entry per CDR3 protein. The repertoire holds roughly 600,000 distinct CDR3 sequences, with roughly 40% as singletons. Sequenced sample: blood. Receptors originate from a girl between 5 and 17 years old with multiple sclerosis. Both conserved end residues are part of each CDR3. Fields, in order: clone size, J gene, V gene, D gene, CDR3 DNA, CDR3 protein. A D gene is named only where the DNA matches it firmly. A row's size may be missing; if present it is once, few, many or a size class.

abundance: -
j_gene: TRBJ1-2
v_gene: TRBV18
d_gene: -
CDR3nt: TGTGCCAGCTCACCAGGGTTTGGTCGTGGCTACACCTTC
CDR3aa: CASSPGFGRGYTF

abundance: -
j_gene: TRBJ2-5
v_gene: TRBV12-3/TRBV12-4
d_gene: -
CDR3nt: TGTACCAGCAGTCCCGGGACACTCTACCAAGAGACCCAGTACTTC
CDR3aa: CTSSPGTLYQETQYF

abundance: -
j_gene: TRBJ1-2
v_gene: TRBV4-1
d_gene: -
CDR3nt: TGCGCCAGCAGCCAAGGGGACTGGTATGGCTACACCTTC
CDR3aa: CASSQGDWYGYTF

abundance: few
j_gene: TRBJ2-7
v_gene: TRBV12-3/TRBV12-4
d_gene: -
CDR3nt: TGTGCCAGCAGTCGTGGACGGGACCTGGATCAGTACTTC
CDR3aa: CASSRGRDLDQYF

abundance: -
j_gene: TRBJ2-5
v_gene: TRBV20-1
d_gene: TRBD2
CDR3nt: TGCAGTGCCAGACTAGCGGGGGCCCCCACTACCCAGTACTTC
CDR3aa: CSARLAGAPTTQYF

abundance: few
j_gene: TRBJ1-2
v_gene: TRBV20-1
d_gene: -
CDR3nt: TGCAGTGCTAGAGACCCATGGACCAACTATGGCTACACCTTC
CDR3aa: CSARDPWTNYGYTF

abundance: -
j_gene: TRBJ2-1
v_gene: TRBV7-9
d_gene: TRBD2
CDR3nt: TGTGCCAGCAGCTTAGAACGGCTAGCGGGAGCTCGTGAGCAGTTCTTC
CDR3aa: CASSLERLAGAREQFF

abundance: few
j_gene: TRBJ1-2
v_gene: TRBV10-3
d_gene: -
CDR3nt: TGTGCCATCAGGAGGGACGCAGCTAACTATGGCTACACCTTC
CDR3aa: CAIRRDAANYGYTF

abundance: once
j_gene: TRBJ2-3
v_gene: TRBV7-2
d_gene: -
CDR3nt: TGTGCCAGCAGCCGGACGATAGATACGCAGTATTTT
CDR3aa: CASSRTIDTQYF

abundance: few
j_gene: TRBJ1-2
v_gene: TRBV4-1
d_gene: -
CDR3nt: TGCGCCAGCAGCCAAGTAAGGGGCGCCTATGGCTACACCTTC
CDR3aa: CASSQVRGAYGYTF

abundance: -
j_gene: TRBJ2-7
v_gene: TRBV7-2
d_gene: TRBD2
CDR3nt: TGTGCCAGCAGCTTAGTGGCTAGCGGGGGGGCGGTTTACGAGCAGTACTTC
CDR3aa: CASSLVASGGAVYEQYF

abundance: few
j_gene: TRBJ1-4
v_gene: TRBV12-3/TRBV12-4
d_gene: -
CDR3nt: TGTGCCAGCAGTTTACAGCTATCGTATGAAAAACTGTTTTTT
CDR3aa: CASSLQLSYEKLFF

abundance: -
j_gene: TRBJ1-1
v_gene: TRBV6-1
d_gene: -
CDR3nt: TGTGCCAGCAGTGAAGGAATGTTTACTGAAGCTTTCTTT
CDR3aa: CASSEGMFTEAFF

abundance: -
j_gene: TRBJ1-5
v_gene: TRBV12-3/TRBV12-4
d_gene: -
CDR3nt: TGTGCCAGCAGTTTGACCTTCGCAAACGATCAGCCCCAGCATTTT
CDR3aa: CASSLTFANDQPQHF

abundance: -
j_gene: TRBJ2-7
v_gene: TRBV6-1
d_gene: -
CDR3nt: TGTGCCAGCAGTCCCCCTGGTAGGGCAGGCCTGTCCTACGAGCAGTACTTC
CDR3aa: CASSPPGRAGLSYEQYF

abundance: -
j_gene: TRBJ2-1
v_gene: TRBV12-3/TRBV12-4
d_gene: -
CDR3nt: TGTGCCAGCAGCCCCTACTTCGGGGATGAGCAGTTCTTC
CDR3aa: CASSPYFGDEQFF

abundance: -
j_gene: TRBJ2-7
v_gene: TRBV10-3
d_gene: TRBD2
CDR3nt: TGTGCCATCAGTGAGAGCGGGAGGGCCGACGAGCAGTACTTC
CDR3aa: CAISESGRADEQYF

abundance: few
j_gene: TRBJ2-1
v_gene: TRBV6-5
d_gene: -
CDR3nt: TGTGCCAGCAGTTACGGGGCGAGCGGAAACTACAATGAGCAGTTCTTC
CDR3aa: CASSYGASGNYNEQFF

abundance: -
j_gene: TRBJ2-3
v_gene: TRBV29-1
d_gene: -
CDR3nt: TGCAGCGTTGTTAGGAGCACAGATACGCAGTATTTT
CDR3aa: CSVVRSTDTQYF

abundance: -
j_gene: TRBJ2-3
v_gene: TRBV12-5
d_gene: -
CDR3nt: TGTGCTAGTGGTCCGGGCCAGGGGTCCACAGATACGCAGTATTTT
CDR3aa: CASGPGQGSTDTQYF

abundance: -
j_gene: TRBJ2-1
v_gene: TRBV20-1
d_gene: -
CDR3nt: TGCAGTGCTTCCTACGACAATGAGCAGTTCTTC
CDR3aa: CSASYDNEQFF

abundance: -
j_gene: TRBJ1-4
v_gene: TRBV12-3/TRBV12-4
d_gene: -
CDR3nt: TGTGCCAGCAGTCTCCGGGACACCGGAAAACTGTTTTTT
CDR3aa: CASSLRDTGKLFF

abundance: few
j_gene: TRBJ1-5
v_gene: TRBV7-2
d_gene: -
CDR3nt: TGTGCCAGCAGCTTCACAGACACTCAGCCCCAGCATTTT
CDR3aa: CASSFTDTQPQHF

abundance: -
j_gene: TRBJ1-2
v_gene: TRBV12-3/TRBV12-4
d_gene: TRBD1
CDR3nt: TGTGCCGGCACCAGGACAGGGGTGGACTATGGCTACACCTTC
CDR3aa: CAGTRTGVDYGYTF

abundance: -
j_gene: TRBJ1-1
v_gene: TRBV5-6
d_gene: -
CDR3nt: TGTGCCAGCAGCTTGGTACCACGCAGGCTCATGAACACTGAAGCTTTCTTT
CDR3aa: CASSLVPRRLMNTEAFF

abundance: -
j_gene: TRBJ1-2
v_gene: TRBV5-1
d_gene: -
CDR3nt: TGCGCCAGCAGCCCCCTGGACGAGGGGAATGGCTACACCTTC
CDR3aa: CASSPLDEGNGYTF

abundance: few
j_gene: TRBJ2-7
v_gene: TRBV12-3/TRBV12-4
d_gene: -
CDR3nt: TGTGCCAGCACCGGAGGAACCTACGAGCAGTACTTC
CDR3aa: CASTGGTYEQYF

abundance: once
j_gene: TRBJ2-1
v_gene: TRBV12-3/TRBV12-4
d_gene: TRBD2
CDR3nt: TGTGCCAGCAGCCCTAGTGCGGGAGATCCGGACAATGAGCAGTTCTTC
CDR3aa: CASSPSAGDPDNEQFF

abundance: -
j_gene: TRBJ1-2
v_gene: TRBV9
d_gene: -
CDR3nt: TGTGCCAGCAGCGCGACCAACACACCCCTTAACTATGGCTACACCTTC
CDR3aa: CASSATNTPLNYGYTF

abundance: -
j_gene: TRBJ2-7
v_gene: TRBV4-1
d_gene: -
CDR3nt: TGCGCCAGCAGCCAAGATATTGGAAACTCCTACGAGCAGTACTTC
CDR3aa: CASSQDIGNSYEQYF

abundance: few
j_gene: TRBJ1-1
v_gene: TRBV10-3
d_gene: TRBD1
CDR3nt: TGTGCCATCAGTGAGGGGCCGGGACAGGGTGTCCCTGAAGCTTTCTTT
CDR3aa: CAISEGPGQGVPEAFF

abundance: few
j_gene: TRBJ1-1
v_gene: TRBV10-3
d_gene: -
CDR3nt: TGTGCCATCAGTGTCGGTAACACTGAAGCTTTCTTT
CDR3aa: CAISVGNTEAFF

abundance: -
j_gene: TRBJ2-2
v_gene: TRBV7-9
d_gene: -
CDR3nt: TGTGCCAGCAGCTTAGCGATGGGGGGCTCCGGGGAGCTGTTTTTT
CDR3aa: CASSLAMGGSGELFF

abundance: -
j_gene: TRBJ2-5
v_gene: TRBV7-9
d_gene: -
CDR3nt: TGTGCCAGCAGCCCAAACAGGGTGGAGACCCAGTACTTC
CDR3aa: CASSPNRVETQYF

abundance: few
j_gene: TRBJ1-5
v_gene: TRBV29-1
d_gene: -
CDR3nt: TGCAGCGTTGTAGCAGGGGTCAATCAGCCCCAGCATTTT
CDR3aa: CSVVAGVNQPQHF

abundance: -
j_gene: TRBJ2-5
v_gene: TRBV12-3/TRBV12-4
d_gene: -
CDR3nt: TGTGCCAGCAGTTTAGTCGCAAGAATAGGGCCGGAGGTTAGGGAGGAGACCCAGTACTTC
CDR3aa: CASSLVARIGPEVREETQYF

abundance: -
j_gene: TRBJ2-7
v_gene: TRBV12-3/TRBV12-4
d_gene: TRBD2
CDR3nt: TGTGCCAGCAGTCCCCGGACTAGCGGGATTTACGAGCAGTACTTC
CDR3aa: CASSPRTSGIYEQYF

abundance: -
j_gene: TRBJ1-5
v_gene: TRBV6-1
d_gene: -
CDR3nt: TGTGCCAGCAGTGAAGCGGGGGGGGAGGAACAGCCCCAGCATTTT
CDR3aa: CASSEAGGEEQPQHF

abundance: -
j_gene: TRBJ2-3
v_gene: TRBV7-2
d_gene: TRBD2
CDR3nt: TGTGCCAGCAGCGCCCGACTAGCGGGAGATACAGATACGCAGTATTTT
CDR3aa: CASSARLAGDTDTQYF

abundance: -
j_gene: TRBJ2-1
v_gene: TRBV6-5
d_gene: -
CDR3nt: TGTGCCAGCAGCACCGGGCCGTACAATGAGCAGTTCTTC
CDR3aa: CASSTGPYNEQFF

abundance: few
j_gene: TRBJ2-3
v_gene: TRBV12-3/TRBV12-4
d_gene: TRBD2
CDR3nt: TGTGCCAGCATGCCGGGACTAGCGGGCCTCACAGATACGCAGTATTTT
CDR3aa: CASMPGLAGLTDTQYF

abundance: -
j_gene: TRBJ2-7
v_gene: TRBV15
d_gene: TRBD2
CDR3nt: TGTGCCACCAGCAGAAGCGGGGACGGGGCCTACGAGCAGTACTTC
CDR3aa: CATSRSGDGAYEQYF

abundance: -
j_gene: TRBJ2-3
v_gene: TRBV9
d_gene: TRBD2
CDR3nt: TGTGCCAGCAGCGTAGCAGCTAGCGGGGCTAGCACAGATACGCAGTATTTT
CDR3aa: CASSVAASGASTDTQYF